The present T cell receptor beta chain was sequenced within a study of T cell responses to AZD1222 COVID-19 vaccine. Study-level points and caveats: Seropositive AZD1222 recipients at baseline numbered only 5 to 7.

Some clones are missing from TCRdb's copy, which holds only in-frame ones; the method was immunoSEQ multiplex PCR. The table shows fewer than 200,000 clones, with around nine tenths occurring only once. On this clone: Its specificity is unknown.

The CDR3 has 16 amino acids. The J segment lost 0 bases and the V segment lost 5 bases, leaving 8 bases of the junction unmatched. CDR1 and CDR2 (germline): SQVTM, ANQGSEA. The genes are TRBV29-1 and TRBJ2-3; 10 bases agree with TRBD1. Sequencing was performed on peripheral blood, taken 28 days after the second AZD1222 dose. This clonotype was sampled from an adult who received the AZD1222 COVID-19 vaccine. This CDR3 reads CSVQGQGTSSTDTQYF. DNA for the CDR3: TGCAGCGTTCAGGGACAGGGGACTTCTAGCACAGATACGCAGTATTTT.